The present TCR beta chain was sequenced within a study of high-grade serous ovarian cancer treatment subgroups. Study summary: On average, around 15,000 reads and 7,000 to 8,500 unique TCR beta rearrangements were obtained per sample.

Tumor tissue was taken before any definitive surgery or chemotherapy was given. Points from the study as a whole: Tumors within one patient showed repertoire similarity of roughly 0.11 to 0.79. TCR relatedness rose with neoantigen level and trended with mutation load.

Germline V lookup: CDR1 LGHNA, CDR2 YSLEER. The V gene lost 5 bases and the J gene lost 8 bases, with 18 bases spanning the gap. CDR3 length equals 15 residues. As for this clone: Antigen: not known.

Libraries were prepared by immunoSEQ multiplex PCR; TCRdb keeps only in-frame clonotypes and omits some of them. Among about 16,000 clones listed, about 76% were seen once. The J gene is TRBJ1-4, the V gene TRBV4-3; D is unresolved. The receptor's source is a human donor with high-grade serous ovarian cancer. What was sequenced was tumor tissue. CDR3 nucleotide sequence: TGCGCCAGCAGCGTGAGAGGGTGGGGAGACGAAAAACTGTTTTTT. Its translation: CASSVRGWGDEKLFF.